Detailed here is one T cell receptor (beta chain). These data belong to a study of control samples from healthy donors and cancer patients. Sequenced by immunoSEQ multiplex PCR; TCRdb stores in-frame clones only, minus some. Of 120,000 to 150,000 clones detected, around 92% appear once; the ten largest clones hold roughly 3.2%. The CDR3 has 14 residues. The ends were cut back, 3 bases at V and 6 bases at J, with 11 bases in the middle. CDR1 is MDHEN, CDR2 SYDVKM, per germline. V is TRBV28 and J is TRBJ2-2; D is undetermined. The sequenced sample consisted of blood. This receptor was obtained from a man aged 25 to 40 in good health. CDR3 protein: CASSFTRNSGELFF. In nucleotides, the CDR3 is TGTGCCAGCAGTTTCACGCGGAATTCCGGGGAGCTGTTTTTT.